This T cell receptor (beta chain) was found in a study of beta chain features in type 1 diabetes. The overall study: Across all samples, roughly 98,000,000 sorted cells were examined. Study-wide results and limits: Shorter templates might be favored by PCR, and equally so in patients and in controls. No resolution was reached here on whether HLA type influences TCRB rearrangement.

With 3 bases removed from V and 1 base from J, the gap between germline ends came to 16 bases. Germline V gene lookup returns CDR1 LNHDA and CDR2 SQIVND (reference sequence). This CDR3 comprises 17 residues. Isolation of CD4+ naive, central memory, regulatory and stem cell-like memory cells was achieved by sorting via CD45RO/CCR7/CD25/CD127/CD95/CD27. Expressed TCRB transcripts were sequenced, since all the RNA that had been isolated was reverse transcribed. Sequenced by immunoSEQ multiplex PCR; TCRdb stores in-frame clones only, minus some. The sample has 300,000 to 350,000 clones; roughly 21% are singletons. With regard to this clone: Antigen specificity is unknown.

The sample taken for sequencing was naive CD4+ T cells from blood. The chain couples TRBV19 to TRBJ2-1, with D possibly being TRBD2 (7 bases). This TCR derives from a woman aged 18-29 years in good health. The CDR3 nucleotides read TGTGCCAGTAGTATTCCTATGCGGGGGCCGTCCTACAATGAGCAGTTCTTC. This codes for CASSIPMRGPSYNEQFF. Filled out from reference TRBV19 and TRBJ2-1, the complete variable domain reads DGGITQSPKYLFRKEGQNVTLSCEQNLNHDAMYWYRQDPGQGLRLIYYSQIVNDFQKGDIAEGYSVSREKKESFPLTVTSAQKNPTAFYLCASSIPMRGPSYNEQFFGPGTRLTVL.